Presented here are 15 T cell receptor beta chains from one specimen sequenced in a study of shared clonotypes between healthy human individuals. Generated by immunoSEQ multiplex PCR, the TCRdb table keeps only in-frame clones and is missing some. The top ten hold roughly 1.1% of the sample, which has some 1,400,000 clones, around 97% seen once. The sequenced sample consisted of naive CD4+ T cells sorted from blood. Subset noted: CD45RA+ positively selected. Receptors originate from a man under 40 in good health.

CDR3 sequence reads: CASSYIRGYQYF. The DNA of the CDR3 is TGTGCCAGCAGTTACATTCGGGGGTACCAGTATTTT. The rearrangement links TRBV28 to TRBJ2-3; perhaps TRBD2 as D (6 bases). The CDR3 runs to 12 residues. Germline CDR1 MDHEN, CDR2 SYDVKM. V lost 4 bases to trimming and J lost 12 bases, with 14 bases between them.

The rearrangement links TRBV5-1 to TRBJ2-4, with 10 bases aligning to TRBD1. The CDR3 sequence is 12 residues long. Losses at the gene ends were 7 bases for V and 9 bases for J; bases not matched to a gene: 4. CDR1 is SGHRS, CDR2 YFSETQ, per germline. The CDR3 loop reads CASGTGDGIQYF. CDR3 DNA sequence: TGCGCCAGCGGGACAGGGGATGGCATTCAGTACTTC.

The chain carries TRBV7-9 and TRBJ1-1; D is ambiguous. The CDR3 totals 13 residues. Germline V gives CDR1 SEHNR, CDR2 FQNEAQ (reference sequence). Trimming removed 3 bases from V and 4 bases from J, with 9 bases in between. CDR3 amino acids: CASSLSEGTEAFF. The CDR3 DNA reads TGTGCCAGCAGCTTGTCAGAAGGCACTGAAGCTTTCTTT.

This clone was observed a handful of times. The chain joins TRBV7-9 to TRBJ2-2, with D possibly being TRBD2 (5 bases). The CDR3 consists of 14 residues. Trimming removed 6 bases at V and 4 bases at J, with 12 bases between. Germline V lookup: CDR1 SEHNR, CDR2 FQNEAQ (reference sequence). The CDR3 is CASSLTGSTGELFF. The DNA of the CDR3 is TGTGCCAGCAGTCTAACGGGGTCCACCGGGGAGCTGTTTTTT.

As for this clone: The same CDR3 also results from other DNA sequences found in this sample. This sequence joins TRBV2 and TRBJ2-7; weak D call: TRBD2 (5 bases). Germline CDR1 is SNHLY and CDR2 is FYNNEI. V was cut by 4 bases and J by 1 base, with 5 bases left in between. The CDR3 is 12 residues long. The CDR3 protein is CASSGGSYEQYF. The CDR3 DNA follows: TGTGCCAGCAGTGGAGGGTCCTACGAGCAGTACTTC.

The genes are TRBV27 and TRBJ1-2, with 9 bases aligning to TRBD1. Germline V gene data show CDR1 as MNHEY and CDR2 as SMNVEV (reference sequence). V trimming: 5 bases; J trimming: 6 bases; junction bases outside the gene matches: 4. This CDR3 comprises 13 residues. CDR3 DNA sequence: TGTGCCAGCAGTGTGGGACAGGGCCATGGCTACACCTTC. Translation: CASSVGQGHGYTF.

The chain joins TRBV6-6 to TRBJ2-7, with 7 bases lining up with TRBD1. Germline loops: CDR1 MNHNY, CDR2 SVGAGI (reference sequence). This CDR3 has 14 amino acids. Trimming cost V 10 bases and J 1 base; bases outside gene matches: 10. The CDR3 here is CATQTGLGSYEQYF. The CDR3 DNA is TGTGCCACCCAGACAGGGTTAGGTTCCTACGAGCAGTACTTC.

The chain links TRBV5-6 to TRBJ2-3; D is tentatively TRBD1 or TRBD2 (6 bases each). Germline V CDR1 and CDR2: SGHDT, YYEEEE. Trimming shortened V by 4 bases and J by 2 bases, and 17 bases separated the two germline ends. CDR3 length equals 16 residues. Here the CDR3 DNA reads TGTGCCAGCAGCCTTATTGGGGGGCTAGTCACAGATACGCAGTATTTT. Translation: CASSLIGGLVTDTQYF.

The chain uses TRBV10-3 and TRBJ1-5, with D tentatively TRBD1 (5 bases). CDR3 length: 13 residues. The V gene lost 10 bases and the J gene lost 1 base, with 11 bases spanning the gap. Germline V gives CDR1 ENHRY, CDR2 SYGVKD. This CDR3 reads CATQGRSNQPQHF. The CDR3 DNA is TGTGCCACCCAGGGTCGGAGCAATCAGCCCCAGCATTTT.

The chain links TRBV14 to TRBJ2-3; 9 bases align to TRBD2. Losses at the gene ends were 8 bases for V and 0 bases for J; bases not matched to a gene: 6. Germline V gene sequence: CDR1 SGHDN, CDR2 FVKESK. This CDR3 is 15 amino acids long. The CDR3 DNA is TGTGCCAGCCGGCGGGGGGGAGCTAGCACAGATACGCAGTATTTT. It encodes CASRRGGASTDTQYF.

This clone was detected a few times. The chain combines TRBV19 with TRBJ2-2; D is unresolved. Trimming took off 3 bases at V and 6 bases at J, with 11 bases between the two ends. CDR1 and CDR2 from the germline V gene are LNHDA and SQIVND (reference sequence). This CDR3 is 14 amino acids long. As DNA, the CDR3 is TGTGCCAGTAGTATCGACTCTTGGGCCGGGGAGCTGTTTTTT. Encoded protein: CASSIDSWAGELFF. Supplemented by reference TRBV19 and TRBJ2-2, the full variable domain reads DGGITQSPKYLFRKEGQNVTLSCEQNLNHDAMYWYRQDPGQGLRLIYYSQIVNDFQKGDIAEGYSVSREKKESFPLTVTSAQKNPTAFYLCASSIDSWAGELFFGEGSRLTVL.

The chain carries TRBV27 and TRBJ1-2; D uncertain. The CDR3 has 11 amino acids. Per germline, CDR1 MNHEY and CDR2 SMNVEV (reference sequence). V shed 10 bases and J shed 2 bases, with 8 bases lying between them. The CDR3 DNA reads as TGTGCCACCGGGTGGAACTATGGCTACACCTTC. Protein: CATGWNYGYTF.

V is TRBV9 and J is TRBJ2-2, with D uncertain. Deletions cut 3 bases from V and 8 bases from J, with 11 bases between. This CDR3 spans 13 amino acids. In germline, CDR1 is SGDLS, CDR2 YYNGEE. In DNA form, the CDR3 reads TGTGCCAGCAGCGGGACGGGCTGGGGGGAGCTGTTTTTT. Protein product: CASSGTGWGELFF.

The chain joins TRBV7-8 to TRBJ1-5; D remains unclear. The CDR3 has 17 amino acids. Trimming cost V 1 base and J 4 bases, with 17 bases left between them. From germline, CDR1 is SGHVS and CDR2 FQNEAQ. CDR3 DNA sequence: TGTGCCAGCAGCTTAGGGGTCGGGATCCTCAAGAATCAGCCCCAGCATTTT. Amino acid sequence: CASSLGVGILKNQPQHF.

This chain links TRBV7-3 with TRBJ1-2, with D tentatively TRBD1 (5 bases). Germline V gives CDR1 SGHTA, CDR2 FQGTGA. V lost 0 bases and J 2 bases, leaving 7 bases between the germline ends. There are 14 residues in the CDR3. The CDR3: CASSLTPGNYGYTF. CDR3 in DNA: TGTGCCAGCAGCTTAACGCCAGGGAACTATGGCTACACCTTC.